This T cell receptor beta chain was identified in a study of T cells expressing NK-cell markers. Study-wide background: Sorted T-cell subsets CD3+CD56+NKG2C+, CD3+CD56+NKG2C- and CD3+CD56-NKG2C+ were TCR beta-sequenced.

TCRdb reanalyzed the 5' RACE reads, giving one entry per CDR3 protein sequence and no DNA. The table for this sample gives some 300,000 distinct CDR3 sequences. The study's findings and limits: Researchers report these clonotypes also headed the CD3+CD56-NKG2C+ fraction in several donors.

Concerning this clonotype: Its antigen is as yet unknown.

CDR3 length: 14 amino acids. Per germline, CDR1 SQVTM and CDR2 ANQGSEA. The sequence was obtained from a man aged 18 to 35 in good health. Sample: blood T cells: a sorted CD56 or NKG2C T cell subset, CD4+ or CD8+ T cells, or bulk PBMC T cells (not recorded which). This rearrangement joins TRBV29-1 to TRBJ2-1; TCRdb proposes TRBD1, but this gene call is untestable without DNA. CDR3 in amino acids: CSVAGQGRVNEQFF.